The entry that follows covers one TCR beta chain sequence. This CDR3 is built from 14 residues. V lost 0 bases and J 4 bases, leaving 6 bases between the germline ends. The germline V gene has CDR1 MNHNY and CDR2 SVGAGI (reference sequence). Repertoires were generated with immunoSEQ multiplex PCR, while TCRdb's copy carries only in-frame clones and drops some. The sample lists 90,000 to 95,000 clones; about 82% were seen once. This record comes from a study of control samples from healthy donors and cancer patients. The clonotype originates from a man younger than 45 in good health. Sequences were obtained from blood. The chain couples TRBV6-6 to TRBJ2-2, with D unresolved. The CDR3 nucleotides are TGTGCCAGCAGTTACTCTGGGGTCACCGGGGAGCTGTTTTTT. Translating gives CASSYSGVTGELFF.